A selection of T cell receptor beta chains follows, all from one sample in a study of CXCR3-negative and CXCR3-positive naive CD8 T cells. From its re-call of the 5' RACE reads, TCRdb lists each CDR3 protein once, without DNA. Recorded here are some 49,000 distinct CDR3 sequences; the top ten clones represent 2% to 2.5%. Specimen: naive CXCR3- CD8+ T cells from blood. These TCRs come from a human donor in good health. Some clones in this sample may be carry-over from other donors' samples. Each CDR3 is given with its conserved first and last residue. Rows may omit the clone size; those that give it use once, few, many or a size class.

V gene	clone size	J gene	CDR3 protein
TRBV29-1	.	TRBJ2-1	CSVVGPFGRDINEQFF
TRBV9	.	TRBJ2-5	CASSPAGSLTETQYF
TRBV7-2	.	TRBJ2-7	CASSSPSGGIPYEQYF
TRBV6-5	.	TRBJ2-5	CASSYTRGQETQYF
TRBV28	.	TRBJ2-7	CASSSWRTSGRAGEQYF
TRBV7-8	.	TRBJ2-7	CASSLVGERDEQYF
TRBV29-1	.	TRBJ2-2	CSVGLYTGELFF
TRBV29-1	.	TRBJ2-7	CSVVSENYEQYF
TRBV28	.	TRBJ1-5	CASSTGQNSNQPQHF
TRBV4-3	medium-sized	TRBJ2-6	CASSRSGGTSGANVLTF
TRBV28	.	TRBJ2-7	CASSLGGPGGSYEQYF
TRBV27	.	TRBJ2-7	CASSLPGPAYEQYF
TRBV3-1	.	TRBJ2-1	CASSQAANNEQFF
TRBV14	.	TRBJ1-6	CASSPVRLGSPLHF
TRBV19	.	TRBJ1-2	CAGRGGAGYTF
TRBV12-3/TRBV12-4	.	TRBJ2-1	CASSPTSGVSFF
TRBV7-9	.	TRBJ2-3	CAIIASLTDTQYF
TRBV12-3/TRBV12-4	.	TRBJ2-3	CASSSSTDTQYF
TRBV20-1	.	TRBJ1-2	CSARPTGGGPYGYTF
TRBV6-5	.	TRBJ2-2	CASSQQGSLAGGPAGELFF
TRBV4-1	.	TRBJ1-1	CASSLGQANTEAFF
TRBV7-9	.	TRBJ2-1	CASVAGGRRIDEQFF
TRBV7-9	.	TRBJ2-3	CASSLDVGTDTQYF
TRBV15	.	TRBJ2-5	CATSWLGVGETQYF
TRBV6-2/TRBV6-3	.	TRBJ2-7	CASSYEVLYEQYF
TRBV5-1	.	TRBJ2-1	CASSPGQGRDEQFF
TRBV6-1	.	TRBJ2-7	CASSPPKDIETQYF
TRBV6-5	.	TRBJ2-7	CASSYSEGSSYEQYF
TRBV29-1	.	TRBJ2-7	CSVEAEGLYEQYF
TRBV6-2/TRBV6-3	.	TRBJ2-7	CASSYTNGIPYEQYF
TRBV6-5	.	TRBJ2-5	CASGGAEVQYF
TRBV28	.	TRBJ2-2	CASSLWRLAGNTGELFF
TRBV25-1	.	TRBJ1-1	CASSEWGAEAFF
TRBV5-1	.	TRBJ2-1	CASSLQERGAIYNEQFF
TRBV7-9	.	TRBJ2-7	CASSPEGLFYEQYF
TRBV7-6	.	TRBJ1-1	CASSLTGTEAFF
TRBV14	.	TRBJ2-2	CASSQRDREYTGELFF
TRBV7-3	.	TRBJ2-3	CASSPSGGNTDTQYF
TRBV6-2/TRBV6-3	.	TRBJ2-3	CASSYTNPDTQYF
TRBV4-1	.	TRBJ1-1	CASSPSTEGARHTEAFF
TRBV6-2/TRBV6-3	.	TRBJ2-7	CASSYGQGVYEQYF
TRBV25-1	.	TRBJ2-7	CASSRNYEQYF
TRBV13	.	TRBJ2-1	CASSGTSGPDYSYNEQFF
TRBV2	.	TRBJ2-5	CASSVYQETQYF